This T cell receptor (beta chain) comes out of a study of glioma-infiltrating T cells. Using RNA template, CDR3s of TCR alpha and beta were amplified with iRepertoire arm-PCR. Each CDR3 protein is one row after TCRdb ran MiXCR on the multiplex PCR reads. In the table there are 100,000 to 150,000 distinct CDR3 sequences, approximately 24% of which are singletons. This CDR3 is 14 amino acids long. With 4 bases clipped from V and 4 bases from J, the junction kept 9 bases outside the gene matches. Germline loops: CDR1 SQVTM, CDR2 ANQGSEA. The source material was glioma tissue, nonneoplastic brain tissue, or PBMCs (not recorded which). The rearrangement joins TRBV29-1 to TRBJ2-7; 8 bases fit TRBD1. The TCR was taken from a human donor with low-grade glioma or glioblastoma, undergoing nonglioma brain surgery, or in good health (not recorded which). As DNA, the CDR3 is TGCAGCGTTGGAGACCCCAGGACAGGGTACGAGCAGTACGTC. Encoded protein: CSVGDPRTGYEQYV.